This TCR beta chain emerged from a study of regulatory T cells in long-lasting Graves disease. Time point specified: newly diagnosed GD, antithyroid drugs for less than 3 months. Making the TCR library involved RNA that had been extracted from PBMCs. Both iRepertoire HTBI primers and Arm-PCR of CDR3 regions were used to build the TCR beta libraries. In TCRdb, the multiplex PCR reads were re-called with MiXCR into one record per CDR3 protein. The top ten hold approximately 15% of the sample, which has 400,000 to 500,000 distinct CDR3 sequences, 14% seen once. This clonotype occurred many times. These data were also reused for a study on T cells in Graves' hyperthyroidism and ophthalmopathy.

The source of this sequence is a woman aged 50 to 60 with Graves disease. The sequencing used peripheral blood mononuclear cells (PBMCs), collected at new diagnosis, from a patient treated with antithyroid drugs.

The CDR3, as DNA: TGTGCCAGCAGTTTCGTGGGCGGGACAGGGTCCACCGGGGAGCTGTTTTTT. Translated, it gives CASSFVGGTGSTGELFF. V usage is TRBV28 and J usage is TRBJ2-2; 9 bases fit TRBD1. Per the germline V gene, CDR1 is MDHEN and CDR2 is SYDVKM. The ends lost 3 bases at V and 4 bases at J; junction bases unmatched: 9. This CDR3 has 17 amino acids.